The sequence of this T cell receptor (beta chain) was determined in a study of PD-L1 blockade in urothelial cancer (dated by TCRdb to about 2017). About the study as a whole: Every patient began therapy in about 2014 and was given atezolizumab 1,200 mg intravenously every 3 weeks. About nine tenths of the roughly 30 patients were males with bladder-origin urothelial cancer, and 18 of 29 reported a prior smoking history. An ECOG performance status of 0 or 1 was recorded for the patients, and 0 to 3 prior chemotherapy regimens had been received by the patients. Blood samples were analyzed 3 weeks after the start of treatment (second dose) and 6 weeks after the start of treatment. A median of 141,255 T cells and 80,000 to 95,000 unique TCRs was obtained from blood samples, and a median clonality of approximately 0.077 was observed. An exploratory multi-omic analysis was conducted of the somatic, immune and clinical correlates of response to PD-L1 blockade with atezolizumab in urothelial cancer. Pretreatment tumor samples, along with matched peripheral blood serially collected before and after atezolizumab treatment, were subjected to TCR sequencing. Durable clinical benefit meant progression-free survival longer than 6 months, and TCR features were also tested against progression-free and overall survival. Whole exome sequencing and RNA sequencing of pretreatment tumors were performed alongside TCR sequencing in the same patients. Durable clinical benefit was achieved by nine patients and was not achieved by 20 patients. Around 29 patients had pretreatment blood TCR-seq, roughly 24 had at least one posttreatment blood collection, and roughly 24 had tumor TCR-seq. Overall study results and their limits: Because of the small sample size (n ≈ 30) and the many exploratory analyses performed, the results are intended to be regarded as hypothesis-generating. Patients with durable benefit showed greater expansion of tumor-associated TCR clones in peripheral blood 3 weeks after starting treatment (n ≈ 23, p = 0.022). A pretreatment peripheral blood TCR clonality below the median was linked to improved progression-free and overall survival.

Of note for this clone: Its antigen is still unknown. Per-base quality was not reported, and no clone a single base away is much larger than it.

Synthetic TCR analog templates were spiked into each PCR to estimate absolute template abundance from read counts. Using the immunoSEQ assay, TCRbeta CDR3 regions were amplified from genomic DNA with bias-controlled V and J gene primers. Rearranged TCRbeta segments were sequenced at approximately 20X coverage. As for the authors' bioinformatics: Sequencing errors were corrected by clustering, and CDR3s were annotated against IMGT so that V, D and J genes could be assigned. Only productive TCRbeta rearrangements were used in downstream analyses, excluding out-of-frame or stop-codon sequences. Clonality was calculated as one minus the Shannon entropy normalized by the log of the number of unique productive sequences. Clones differing between time points or between blood and tumor were identified by Fisher's exact test with Benjamini-Hochberg correction at adjusted p below 0.01. What TCRdb holds here is the immuneACCESS table cut down to in-frame rearrangements. Part of the clones is not present; checked against another copy, under half of the missing clones reflect an unresolved V gene, and the others are unexplained. For V, J and clone size, that table is used; D and trimming come from the DNA. For this sample there are more than 50,000 clones; about four fifths appear just once. The top ten hold around 4.6% of the sample.

A total of some 30 patients with locally advanced or metastatic urothelial carcinoma, treated at Memorial Sloan Kettering on a trial protocol, made up the cohort. Peripheral blood mononuclear cells were collected pretreatment and during treatment, with between 1 and 8 total time points per patient. The Qiagen DNeasy Blood extraction kit was used to purify genomic DNA from total PBMCs and tumor samples. PBMCs were collected pretreatment and during treatment, and were isolated and stored as previously described. Including cysteine and phenylalanine, the CDR3 has 15 amino acids. The only DNA kept is the CDR3, 45 bases in frame from the first base. The germline V gene (reference sequence) gives CDR1 as SEHNR and CDR2 as FQNEAQ. V is cut back by 5 bases and J by 6 bases, with 7 bases in the junction unmatched.

This receptor was identified in a man aged 70 or older with urothelial cancer. The material was PBMCs, obtained around atezolizumab (anti-PD-L1) treatment. The rearrangement combines TRBV7-9 with TRBJ2-1, and TRBD2 aligns with 10 junction nucleotides. The CDR3: CASSPRGTSANEQFF. The nucleotide sequence reads TGTGCCAGCAGCCCTAGGGGGACTAGCGCCAATGAGCAGTTCTTC.